These T cell receptor beta chains were read from a single sample in a study of CD8+ T cells in alopecia areata. Measured with immunoSEQ multiplex PCR; TCRdb has only the in-frame clones, and not every one. This table has roughly 200,000 clones, 56% appearing once. Sequenced input: CD8+ T cells sorted from blood. The receptors were sampled from a human donor in good health. Each CDR3 is given with its conserved first and last residue. D genes are given only for firm matches.

j_call | d_call | v_call | cdr3_aa
TRBJ2-3 | . | TRBV15 | CATSSPFADTQYF
TRBJ1-1 | . | TRBV30 | CAWSIGGQGEAFF
TRBJ2-4 | TRBD1 | TRBV6-5 | CASSPRDRENIQYF
TRBJ2-1 | . | TRBV2 | CASRVGQSSYNEQFF
TRBJ1-6 | TRBD1 | TRBV5-6 | CASSPGQGAFNSPLHF
TRBJ2-7 | . | TRBV29-1 | CSVGDTAYEQYF
TRBJ2-4 | . | TRBV18 | CASSVSGTSGNIQYF
TRBJ2-1 | TRBD1 | TRBV29-1 | CSVSPGQQKGNEQFF
TRBJ1-5 | . | TRBV27 | CASAAPNSNQPQHF
TRBJ1-1 | . | TRBV12-5 | CASGLGREAFF
TRBJ2-6 | . | TRBV2 | CASSESRAGANVLTF
TRBJ2-2 | . | TRBV29-1 | CSVVLDGRGGELFF
TRBJ1-1 | . | TRBV2 | CASSERPTNTEAFF
TRBJ1-1 | . | TRBV2 | CASSDWGAEAFF
TRBJ2-3 | . | TRBV11-2 | CASSFSVGTTSTDTQYF
TRBJ2-3 | . | TRBV7-6 | CASSLGGADTQYF
TRBJ2-7 | TRBD1 | TRBV9 | CASSPRDRTYEQYF
TRBJ1-2 | . | TRBV7-9 | CASSLAPGREDGYTF
TRBJ1-6 | TRBD1 | TRBV13 | CASSMPTGTGIGESPLHF
TRBJ2-5 | TRBD1 | TRBV10-3 | CAISRDSQTQYF
TRBJ2-7 | . | TRBV10-1 | CASLVAYEQYF
TRBJ2-7 | . | TRBV18 | CASSPSQASYEQYF
TRBJ2-1 | TRBD1 | TRBV9 | CASSGEGYRGSNNEQFF
TRBJ1-2 | . | TRBV25-1 | CASSEIWQGNGYTF
TRBJ2-5 | TRBD2 | TRBV7-9 | CASSPSGGKETQYF
TRBJ2-7 | . | TRBV5-6 | CASMEGGEQYF
TRBJ2-5 | . | TRBV25-1 | CASSAGAGETQYF
TRBJ1-1 | TRBD1 | TRBV7-9 | CASSYPGTENTEAFF
TRBJ2-1 | TRBD2 | TRBV7-2 | CASSLGGGAINEQFF
TRBJ1-2 | TRBD1 | TRBV27 | CASRDPGQPGDGYTF
TRBJ1-4 | . | TRBV2 | CASSPEMRNEKLFF
TRBJ2-2 | . | TRBV13 | CASSPPQGTGELFF
TRBJ2-2 | TRBD2 | TRBV7-9 | CASSLLAGVTGELFF
TRBJ2-3 | TRBD2 | TRBV4-1 | CASSQVIPTQTSGHTDTQYF
TRBJ2-7 | . | TRBV4-1 | CASSPVITGSYEQYF
TRBJ2-7 | TRBD1 | TRBV29-1 | CSVEDTTGSYEQYF
TRBJ2-1 | . | TRBV11-2 | CASSFEHNEQFF
TRBJ1-2 | TRBD1 | TRBV25-1 | CASQTGQGAEYYGYTF
TRBJ1-1 | . | TRBV30 | CAWSAEGTEAFF
. | TRBD2 | TRBV6-5 | CASKERGSSYEQYF
TRBJ2-1 | . | TRBV7-9 | CASSLTSTGTDNEQFF
TRBJ2-3 | TRBD2 | TRBV30 | CAWSVVGGTDTQYF
TRBJ2-1 | TRBD2 | TRBV7-2 | CASSLGTSGWNEQFF
TRBJ1-4 | . | TRBV6-1 | CASSESISATNEKLFF
TRBJ2-1 | . | TRBV7-9 | CASSLSGSYNEQFF
TRBJ2-2 | . | TRBV19 | CASSMGPGELFF
TRBJ2-5 | . | TRBV5-6 | CASSLGSGTQYF
TRBJ1-4 | . | TRBV27 | CASSSRGTNEKLFF
TRBJ2-2 | . | TRBV4-1 | CASSQDGTGELFF
TRBJ2-3 | . | TRBV29-1 | CSVEDPGALSTDTQYF
TRBJ2-1 | . | TRBV5-4 | CASSSGAEQFF
TRBJ2-1 | . | TRBV30 | CAWSVGGANEQFF
TRBJ2-5 | . | TRBV7-9 | CASSYPGRETQYF
TRBJ1-1 | . | TRBV4-1 | CASSPGGRGVGTEAFF